The next 11 T cell receptor beta chains were all read from a single sample in a study of blood T cell repertoires in COVID-19. Repertoires were generated with immunoSEQ multiplex PCR, while TCRdb's copy carries only in-frame clones and drops some. The data show about 240,000 clones, around 87% seen once. Sequenced sample: peripheral blood. These receptors originate from a man aged 60 to 69 who had recovered from COVID-19.

The genes are TRBV4-2 and TRBJ1-1; D call uncertain. V was pared by 3 bases and J by 6 bases, with 17 bases between. From germline, CDR1 is LGHNA and CDR2 YNFKEQ. This CDR3 has 15 residues. CDR3 loop: CASSHARAAGAEAFF. Written as DNA, the CDR3 is TGTGCCAGCAGCCACGCTCGGGCCGCGGGTGCTGAAGCTTTCTTT.

V is TRBV29-1 and J is TRBJ1-3; no clear D. V lost 4 bases and J 1 base, leaving 5 bases between the germline ends. This CDR3 is built from 12 residues. CDR1 is SQVTM, CDR2 ANQGSEA, per germline. CDR3 nucleotides: TGCAGCGTTGCGGGGTCTGGAAACACCATATATTTT. It yields the protein CSVAGSGNTIYF.

The chain combines TRBV3-1 (or the pseudogene TRBV3-2) with TRBJ2-5, with 8 positions matching TRBD1. The J segment lost 3 bases and the V segment lost 4 bases, leaving 13 bases of the junction unmatched. Germline CDR1 is LGHDT and CDR2 is YNNKEL (reference sequence). The length of the CDR3 is 17 residues. The CDR3 here is CASSPHLRTGRKETQYF. CDR3 in DNA: TGTGCCAGCAGCCCTCATCTCCGGACAGGGAGAAAAGAGACCCAGTACTTC.

V is TRBV10-3 and J is TRBJ1-3; D not certain. Trimming took off 4 bases at V and 0 bases at J, with 10 bases between the two ends. The CDR3 length is 15 residues. Germline V gives CDR1 ENHRY, CDR2 SYGVKD. This CDR3 reads CAISGEIISGNTIYF. Here the CDR3 DNA reads TGTGCCATCAGTGGGGAGATCATCTCTGGAAACACCATATATTTT.

Many counts were recorded for this clone. CDR3 protein: CASSVGGGIYNEQFF. As DNA, the CDR3 is TGTGCCAGCAGCGTAGGGGGCGGGATCTACAATGAGCAGTTCTTC. The chain combines TRBV9 with TRBJ2-1; maybe TRBD2 (6 bases). V was pared by 0 bases and J by 3 bases, with 10 bases between. CDR1 is SGDLS and CDR2 is YYNGEE in the germline V gene. The CDR3 is made up of 15 amino acids.

This sequence joins TRBV30 and TRBJ1-2; D uncertain. Trimming removed 2 bases at V and 6 bases at J, with 13 bases between. The CDR3 runs to 13 residues. The germline gives CDR1 GTSNPN, CDR2 SVGIG (reference sequence). The CDR3 DNA is TGTGCCTGGAGTCTCGGCCGAGGTAATGGCTACACCTTC. Its translation: CAWSLGRGNGYTF.

This clone appeared a single time. This chain links TRBV25-1 with TRBJ2-2; D perhaps matches TRBD1 (5 bases). The CDR3 totals 16 residues. V shed 3 bases and J shed 2 bases, with 13 bases lying between them. Germline loops: CDR1 MGHDK, CDR2 SYGVNS. This CDR3 is CASSDTTQGNTGELFF. The CDR3 nucleotides are TGTGCCAGCAGTGACACCACTCAGGGAAACACCGGGGAGCTGTTTTTT.

This chain links TRBV20-1 with TRBJ2-5; 7 bases are shared with TRBD2. Per germline, CDR1 DFQATT and CDR2 SNEGSKA (reference sequence). Germline trimming cut 3 bases from V and 0 bases from J; bases unmatched to any gene: 7. CDR3 size: 15 residues. In DNA, the CDR3 is TGCAGTGCTAGTGGTTGGGGGGGGTACCAAGAGACCCAGTACTTC. Amino acid sequence: CSASGWGGYQETQYF.

The gene calls are TRBV7-8 and TRBJ2-7; D gene ambiguous. Germline values: CDR1 SGHVS, CDR2 FQNEAQ. The CDR3 extends over 13 amino acids. Trimming removed 4 bases from V and 2 bases from J, with 9 bases in between. The CDR3: CASSYGVTYEQYV. The CDR3, as DNA: TGTGCCAGCAGCTATGGAGTAACCTACGAGCAGTACGTC.

The chain combines TRBV25-1 with TRBJ1-1; D perhaps matches TRBD1 (5 bases). The germline V and J ends were trimmed by 1 base and 1 base, with 7 bases remaining between them. The germline CDR1 and CDR2 sequences are MGHDK and SYGVNS. The CDR3 runs to 14 residues. CDR3 region: CASSELTGNTEAFF. Written as DNA, the CDR3 is TGTGCCAGCAGTGAATTAACAGGGAACACTGAAGCTTTCTTT.

V and J are TRBV29-1 and TRBJ1-1; 10 bases fit TRBD1. The germline V gene has CDR1 SQVTM and CDR2 ANQGSEA. J lost 2 bases, V lost 5 bases, and 8 bases had no gene match. The CDR3 has 15 amino acids. The CDR3 loop reads CSVFGDRGPNTEAFF. The DNA for the CDR3 is TGCAGCGTTTTTGGGGACAGGGGACCCAACACTGAAGCTTTCTTT.